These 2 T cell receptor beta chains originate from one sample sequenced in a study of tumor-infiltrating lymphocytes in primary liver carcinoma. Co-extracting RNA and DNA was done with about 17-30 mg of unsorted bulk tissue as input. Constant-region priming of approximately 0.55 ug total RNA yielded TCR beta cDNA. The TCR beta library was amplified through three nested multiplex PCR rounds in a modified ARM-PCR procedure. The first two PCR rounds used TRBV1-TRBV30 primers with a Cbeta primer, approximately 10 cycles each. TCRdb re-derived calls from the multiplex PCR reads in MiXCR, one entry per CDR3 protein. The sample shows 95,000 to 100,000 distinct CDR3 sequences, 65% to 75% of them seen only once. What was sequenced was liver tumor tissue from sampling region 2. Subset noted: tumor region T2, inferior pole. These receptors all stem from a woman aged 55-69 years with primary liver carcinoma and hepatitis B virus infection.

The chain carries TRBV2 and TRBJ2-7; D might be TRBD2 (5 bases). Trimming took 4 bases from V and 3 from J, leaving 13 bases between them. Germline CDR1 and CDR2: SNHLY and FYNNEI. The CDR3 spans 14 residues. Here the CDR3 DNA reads TGTGCCAGCAGTGCCTCTAGCCGACGCTACGAGCAGTACTTC. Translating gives CASSASSRRYEQYF.

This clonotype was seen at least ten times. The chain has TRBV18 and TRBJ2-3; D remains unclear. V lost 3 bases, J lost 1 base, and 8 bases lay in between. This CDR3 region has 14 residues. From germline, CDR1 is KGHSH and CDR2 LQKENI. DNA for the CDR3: TGTGCCAGCTCACCTCCCGGACGCACAGATACGCAGTATTTT. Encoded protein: CASSPPGRTDTQYF.